This T cell receptor (beta chain) appears in the sequencing data of a study of shared clonotypes between healthy human individuals. The naive CD8 population came from CD45RO-negative cells selected for CCR7, without terminally differentiated effector memory CD45RA+ cells. Per the germline V gene, CDR1 is MNHEY and CDR2 is SVGAGI. The CDR3 runs to 15 residues. Trimming removed 6 bases at V and 4 bases at J, with 16 bases between. Overall study findings and caveats: Around 5% was the fraction of naive CD4 clonotypes found shared across a few donors.

200 ng DNA, 25,000 to 35,000 T cell genomes, went into each sorted-subset replicate PCR. Clones were read by immunoSEQ multiplex PCR, and TCRdb kept only the in-frame ones, dropping some. The top ten hold about 1.1% of the sample, which has 2 million or so clones, approximately 95% seen once. Note on this clone: Antigen specificity is unknown.

What was sequenced was naive CD8+ T cells sorted from blood. This receptor was taken from a man between 18 and 29 years old in good health. The rearrangement uses TRBV6-5 and TRBJ1-5, with D possibly being TRBD1 (6 bases). The CDR3 bases are TGTGCCAGCAGCCCGGGGGCAGGGTTGAATCAGCCCCAGCATTTT. Protein: CASSPGAGLNQPQHF.